One and the same sample provided the 5 T cell receptor beta chains below, sequenced in a study of blood T cell repertoires in COVID-19. TCRdb's table, derived via immunoSEQ multiplex PCR, lists solely in-frame clones and lacks some. In the table there are around 200,000 clones, just under 90% of which are singletons. Sequencing used PBMCs or T cells enriched from blood (not recorded which). The source is a man aged 30 to 39 who had recovered from COVID-19.

To note about this clone: The sample carries other DNA sequences with the same CDR3. The CDR3 is CASSLAGETQYF. As DNA, the CDR3 is TGTGCCAGCAGCTTAGCCGGAGAGACCCAGTACTTC. This chain connects TRBV5-4 to TRBJ2-5; D is uncertain. V was shortened by 2 bases and J by 4 bases, with 6 bases between the two germline ends. Germline CDR1 is SGHNT and CDR2 is YYREEE (reference sequence). This CDR3 comprises 12 residues.

Only one count was recorded for this clone. V and J are TRBV7-8 and TRBJ1-2; 9 bases agree with TRBD1. The CDR3 length is 13 residues. The germline V gene encodes CDR1 SGHVS and CDR2 FQNEAQ. With V trimmed by 6 bases and J by 8 bases, 7 bases remained unmatched. This CDR3 reads CASRPGTGNGYTF. The CDR3 DNA sequence: TGTGCCAGCAGGCCCGGGACAGGGAACGGCTACACCTTC. The full variable domain, with the rest looked up from reference TRBV7-8 and TRBJ1-2, is GAGVSQSPRYKVAKRGQDVALRCDPISGHVSLFWYQQALGQGPEFLTYFQNEAQLDKSGLPSDRFFAERPEGSVSTLKIQRTQQEDSAVYLCASRPGTGNGYTFGSGTRLTVV.

The chain couples TRBV6-5 to TRBJ1-2; D call uncertain. CDR3 length: 14 amino acids. Germline-derived CDR1 and CDR2 are MNHEY and SVGAGI. The V end was cut by 0 bases, the J end by 3 bases, with 8 bases between. The CDR3 bases are TGTGCCAGCAGTTACTCGGTGGGAGACTATGGCTACACCTTC. Protein product: CASSYSVGDYGYTF.

This clone was picked up one time. This chain links TRBV6-5 with TRBJ2-5, with D unclear. This CDR3 comprises 12 residues. Trimming pared 6 bases from V and 5 bases from J, leaving 10 bases between. CDR1 and CDR2 (germline): MNHEY, SVGAGI. The CDR3 DNA reads as TGTGCCAGCAGCCCACAAGCGGAGACCCAGTACTTC. Translation: CASSPQAETQYF.

V is TRBV3-1 (or the pseudogene TRBV3-2) and J is TRBJ1-6; 9 positions match TRBD1. Germline V gene sequence: CDR1 LGHDT, CDR2 YNNKEL (reference sequence). V lost 4 bases, J lost 7 bases, and 5 bases stayed unmatched. The CDR3 totals 15 residues. As DNA, the CDR3 is TGTGCCAGCAGCCGATGGGACAGGGAGAATTCACCCCTCCACTTT. Protein: CASSRWDRENSPLHF.